A selection of T cell receptor beta chains follows, all from one sample in a study of CD8+ T cells in alopecia areata. Profiled with immunoSEQ multiplex PCR; TCRdb holds only in-frame clones, not every one. The sample carries about 34,000 clones, 45% to 60% recorded once. Sequencing input: NKG2D-high CD8+ T cells sorted from blood. The receptor source for this set is a human donor with alopecia areata. Both conserved end residues are part of each CDR3. A D gene is named only where the DNA matches it firmly. Only part of the rows carry a size: once, few, many, or a class if the clone is expanded.

CDR3nt	CDR3aa	d_gene	v_gene	j_gene	abundance
TGTGCCAGCAGCTCCCTCGTGGGTAGCGGGAGTAACGAGCAGTACTTC	CASSSLVGSGSNEQYF	TRBD2	TRBV7-9	TRBJ2-7	few
TGTGCCAGTAGTTTAACCAATGGAGAAGCTTTCTTT	CASSLTNGEAFF	NA	TRBV19	TRBJ1-1	few
TGTGCCAGTAGTACCGGCGAGCGCTCCTACAATGAGCAGTTCTTC	CASSTGERSYNEQFF	NA	TRBV19	TRBJ2-1	NA
TGTGCCAGCAGCTCCTTAGGTCAAGAGACCCAGTACTTC	CASSSLGQETQYF	NA	TRBV6-6	TRBJ2-5	few
TGTGCCAGCAGCGATACGGACAGCAATCAGCCCCAGCATTTT	CASSDTDSNQPQHF	NA	TRBV9	TRBJ1-5	few
TGTGCCACCAGCAGCGTTAGTGTAAGCGAGCAGTACTTC	CATSSVSVSEQYF	NA	TRBV15	TRBJ2-7	NA
TGCAGCGTTGAATCGGTCACGGGAGGGCCATCCGGGGAGCTGTTTTTT	CSVESVTGGPSGELFF	TRBD2	TRBV29-1	TRBJ2-2	few
TGTGCCAGCAAGGAGGGGCCACAAGAGACCCAGTACTTC	CASKEGPQETQYF	NA	TRBV6-4	TRBJ2-5	NA
TGCGCCAGCAGCCAAGAACCCGCGGGAGTTACCTACAATGAGCAGTTCTTC	CASSQEPAGVTYNEQFF	TRBD2	TRBV4-1	TRBJ2-1	NA
TGTGCCAGATCAACTGAAGCTTTCTTT	CARSTEAFF	NA	TRBV27	TRBJ1-1	NA
TGTGCCAGTAGTATTTCCCACAATGAGCAGTTCTTC	CASSISHNEQFF	NA	TRBV19	TRBJ2-1	NA
TGTGCCAGCAGCTTTTACGGGACAGGGGATGGCTACACCTTC	CASSFYGTGDGYTF	TRBD1	TRBV7-9	TRBJ1-2	NA
TGTGCCAGCAGTGGTACAGGGGCATATAATGAGCAGTTCTTC	CASSGTGAYNEQFF	TRBD1	TRBV7-9	TRBJ2-1	few
TGTGCCAGCAGTCCGATACAGAACACTGAAGCTTTCTTT	CASSPIQNTEAFF	NA	TRBV6-1	TRBJ1-1	NA
TGTGCCAGCAGTCAGAGAGGGAACTATGGCTACACCTTC	CASSQRGNYGYTF	NA	TRBV25-1	TRBJ1-2	NA
TGTGCCAGCAGCCGTACCCCCCGCGAGCAGTACTTC	CASSRTPREQYF	NA	TRBV7-9	TRBJ2-7	NA
TGCAGCGTTGAAGGAAGGGGATCAGGGCAGAGCTCCTACGAGCAGTACTTC	CSVEGRGSGQSSYEQYF	NA	TRBV29-1	TRBJ2-7	NA
TGTGCCTGGAAGGGGATTGGAAACACCATATATTTT	CAWKGIGNTIYF	NA	TRBV30	TRBJ1-3	few
TGTGCCCCCGAAGGGGGTAATGAGCAGTTCTTC	CAPEGGNEQFF	NA	TRBV7-9	TRBJ2-1	few
TGTGCCAGCAGCAGCCTCGGGACAGGGTCCTACGAGCAGTACTTC	CASSSLGTGSYEQYF	TRBD1	TRBV13	TRBJ2-7	NA
TGTGCCAGCAGCCATGACAGGGCCCTTAGGGGCTACACCTTC	CASSHDRALRGYTF	TRBD1	TRBV7-9	TRBJ1-2	NA
TGTGCCAGCAGTTTAGGGACAGGACCTAACTATGGCTACACCTTC	CASSLGTGPNYGYTF	TRBD1	TRBV27	TRBJ1-2	NA